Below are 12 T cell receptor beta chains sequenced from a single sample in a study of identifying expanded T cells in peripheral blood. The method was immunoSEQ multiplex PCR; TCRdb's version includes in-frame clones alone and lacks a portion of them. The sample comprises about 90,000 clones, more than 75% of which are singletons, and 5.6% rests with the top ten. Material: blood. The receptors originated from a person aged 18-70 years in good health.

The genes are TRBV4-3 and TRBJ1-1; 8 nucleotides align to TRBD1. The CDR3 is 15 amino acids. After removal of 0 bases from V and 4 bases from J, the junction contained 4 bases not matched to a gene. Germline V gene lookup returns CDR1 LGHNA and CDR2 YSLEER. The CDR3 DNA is TGCGCCAGCAGCCAAGACTTACAGGGGGGCACTGAAGCTTTCTTT. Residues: CASSQDLQGGTEAFF.

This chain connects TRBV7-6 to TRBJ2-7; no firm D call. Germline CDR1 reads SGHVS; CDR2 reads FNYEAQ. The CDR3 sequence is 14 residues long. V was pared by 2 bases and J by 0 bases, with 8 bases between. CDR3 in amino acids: CASSLLESSYEQYF. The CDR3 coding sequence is TGTGCCAGCAGCTTACTCGAGAGCTCCTACGAGCAGTACTTC.

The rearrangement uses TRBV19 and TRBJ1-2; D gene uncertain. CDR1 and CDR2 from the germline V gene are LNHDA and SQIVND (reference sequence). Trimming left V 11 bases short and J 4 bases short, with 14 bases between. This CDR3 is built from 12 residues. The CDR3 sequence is CAGRQPPYGYTF. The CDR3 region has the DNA TGTGCCGGCCGGCAGCCCCCCTATGGCTACACCTTC.

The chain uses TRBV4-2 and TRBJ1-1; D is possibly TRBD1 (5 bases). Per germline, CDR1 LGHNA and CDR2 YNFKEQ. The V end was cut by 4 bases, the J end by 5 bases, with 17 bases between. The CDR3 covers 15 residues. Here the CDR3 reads CASSPNGRRETEAFF. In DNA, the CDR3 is TGTGCCAGCAGCCCAAATGGCCGCAGGGAAACTGAAGCTTTCTTT.

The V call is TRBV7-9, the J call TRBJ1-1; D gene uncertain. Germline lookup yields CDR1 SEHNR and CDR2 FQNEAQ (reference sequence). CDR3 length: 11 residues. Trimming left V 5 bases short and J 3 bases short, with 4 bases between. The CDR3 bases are TGTGCCAGCAGCGCCTACACTGAAGCTTTCTTT. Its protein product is CASSAYTEAFF.

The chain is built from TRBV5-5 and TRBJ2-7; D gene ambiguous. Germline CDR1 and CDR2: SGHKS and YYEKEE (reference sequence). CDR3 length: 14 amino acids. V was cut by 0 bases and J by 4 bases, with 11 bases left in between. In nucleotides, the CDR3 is TGTGCCAGCAGCTTGGCCGAGGCGCTATACGAGCAGTACTTC. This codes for CASSLAEALYEQYF.

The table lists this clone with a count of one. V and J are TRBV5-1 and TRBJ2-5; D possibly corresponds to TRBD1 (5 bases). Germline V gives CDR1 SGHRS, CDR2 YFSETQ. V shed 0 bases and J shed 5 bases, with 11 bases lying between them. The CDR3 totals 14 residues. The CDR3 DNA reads TGCGCCAGCAGCTTGGACACAGGTGGGGAGACCCAGTACTTC. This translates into CASSLDTGGETQYF.

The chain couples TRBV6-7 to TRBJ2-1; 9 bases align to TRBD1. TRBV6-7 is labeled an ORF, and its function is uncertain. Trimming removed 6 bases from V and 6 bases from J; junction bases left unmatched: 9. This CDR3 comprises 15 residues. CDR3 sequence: CASSQRTGAGNEQFF. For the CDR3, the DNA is TGTGCCAGCAGCCAAAGGACAGGGGCCGGCAATGAGCAGTTCTTC.

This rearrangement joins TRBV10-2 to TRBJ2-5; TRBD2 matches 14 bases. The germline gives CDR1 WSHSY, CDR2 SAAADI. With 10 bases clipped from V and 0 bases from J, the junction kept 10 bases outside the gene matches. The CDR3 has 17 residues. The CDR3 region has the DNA TGCGCCACCAAGACCGGGACTAGCGGGGGCAACCAAGAGACCCAGTACTTC. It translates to CATKTGTSGGNQETQYF.

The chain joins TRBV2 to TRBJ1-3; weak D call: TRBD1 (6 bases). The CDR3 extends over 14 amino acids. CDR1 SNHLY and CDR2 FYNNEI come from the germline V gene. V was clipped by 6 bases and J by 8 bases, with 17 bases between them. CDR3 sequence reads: CASSETGLGDTIYF. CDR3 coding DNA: TGTGCCAGCAGCGAGACAGGCCTCGGGGACACCATATATTTT.

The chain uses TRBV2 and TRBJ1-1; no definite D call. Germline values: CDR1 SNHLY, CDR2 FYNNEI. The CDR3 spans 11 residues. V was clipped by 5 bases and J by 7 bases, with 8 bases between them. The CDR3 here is CASSLQLEAFF. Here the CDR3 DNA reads TGTGCCAGCAGTCTACAGCTTGAAGCTTTCTTT.

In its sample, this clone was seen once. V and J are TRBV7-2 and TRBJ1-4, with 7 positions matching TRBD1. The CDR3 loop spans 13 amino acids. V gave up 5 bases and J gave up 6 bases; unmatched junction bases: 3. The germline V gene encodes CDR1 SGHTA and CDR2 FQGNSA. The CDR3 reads CASSRDSDEKLFF. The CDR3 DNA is TGTGCCAGCAGCAGGGACAGCGATGAAAAACTGTTTTTT.